This T cell receptor (beta chain) was retrieved from a study of T cells in Graves' hyperthyroidism and ophthalmopathy. Whole-study results and caveats: A model built on 13 V-J features separated ophthalmopathy from stable hyperthyroidism. Model output signaled ophthalmopathy a median approximately 6 months ahead of onset.

Graves' hyperthyroidism was deemed stable given no ophthalmopathy progression within 18 months. Diagnoses rested on clinical symptoms, serum thyroxine and TRAb, thyroid ultrasound and orbital computed tomography. The investigators amplified TCR beta CDR3 regions from RNA transcripts. The TCR CDR3 was amplified in a first-round RT-PCR using the HTBI primer set. TCRdb reanalysed the multiplex PCR reads using MiXCR and keeps one entry per CDR3 protein. Counted here are a few hundred thousand distinct CDR3 sequences, roughly 13% occurring once; the ten biggest clones make up 9.2%. In this sample, this clonotype turned up many times. Its antigen is unknown. The TCR sequence derives from a young woman with Graves' hyperthyroidism. Sequencing input: blood.

The CDR3 here is CSARDPDRGHIPYEQYF. The CDR3 DNA is TGCAGTGCTAGAGATCCAGACAGGGGGCACATCCCCTACGAGCAGTACTTC. The chain employs TRBV20-1 and TRBJ2-7; 10 bases align to TRBD1. CDR1 is DFQATT and CDR2 is SNEGSKA in the germline V gene (reference sequence). This CDR3 spans 17 amino acids. V lost 0 bases to trimming and J lost 2 bases; unmatched junction nucleotides: 10.